A single sample gave rise to the 19 T cell receptor beta chains below, sequenced in a study of blood T cell repertoires in COVID-19. Sequenced by immunoSEQ multiplex PCR; TCRdb stores in-frame clones only, minus some. The sample includes about 200,000 clones, 75% to 90% of them seen just once. Sequencing was carried out using peripheral blood. The source is a woman in her thirties or forties with acute or convalescent COVID-19.

This chain links TRBV4-1 with TRBJ1-1, with 7 bases that match TRBD1. Germline V lookup: CDR1 MGHRA, CDR2 YSYEKL. The CDR3 loop spans 16 amino acids. The V gene end was trimmed by 2 bases and the J gene end by 3 bases; junction bases not matched to a gene: 9. The CDR3 protein is CASSQKEGGWDTEAFF. DNA for the CDR3: TGCGCCAGCAGCCAAAAAGAAGGGGGCTGGGACACTGAAGCTTTCTTT.

This rearrangement joins TRBV2 to TRBJ2-5; 8 nucleotides line up with TRBD2. CDR3 length: 14 amino acids. Per the germline V gene, CDR1 is SNHLY and CDR2 is FYNNEI. V shed 3 bases and J 4 bases; nucleotides not matched to a gene: 4. CDR3 sequence (DNA): TGTGCCAGCAGTGACGGCGGGGGGACAGAGACCCAGTACTTC. This encodes CASSDGGGTETQYF.

This chain joins TRBV10-3 and TRBJ1-1; perhaps TRBD1 as D (5 bases). Trimming shortened V by 6 bases and J by 4 bases, and 15 bases separated the two germline ends. Germline V CDR1 and CDR2: ENHRY, SYGVKD. This CDR3 is 14 amino acids long. This chain's CDR3 is CAISPEAGITEAFF. CDR3 nucleotides: TGTGCCATCAGCCCAGAGGCAGGGATCACTGAAGCTTTCTTT.

V is TRBV20-1 and J is TRBJ2-7; 10 bases match TRBD1. Looked up from germline, CDR1 is DFQATT and CDR2 is SNEGSKA (reference sequence). This CDR3 has 11 amino acids. The V and J ends lost 6 bases and 5 bases, in that order; junction bases with no gene match: 1. The CDR3 sequence is CSAGQGNEQYV. CDR3 in DNA: TGCAGTGCGGGACAGGGGAACGAGCAGTACGTC.

The chain employs TRBV2 and TRBJ1-1; tentatively, D is TRBD1 (5 bases). Germline V gene data show CDR1 as SNHLY and CDR2 as FYNNEI. Trimming stripped 6 bases from V and 5 bases from J, with 13 bases between. CDR3 length: 13 amino acids. The CDR3 protein is CASRRQSRTEAFF. The CDR3 region has the DNA TGTGCCAGCAGACGACAGTCGAGAACTGAAGCTTTCTTT.

CDR3 loop: CASSMAGATYYGYTF. DNA for the CDR3: TGTGCCAGTAGTATGGCAGGGGCTACTTACTATGGCTACACCTTC. V usage is TRBV19 and J usage is TRBJ1-2; possible D gene TRBD1, 6 bases. CDR1 LNHDA and CDR2 SQIVND come from the germline V gene (reference sequence). The V end lost 3 bases, the J end lost 3 bases, and 14 bases lay between the germline ends. This CDR3 has 15 amino acids.

As concerns this clone: This sample also contains other DNA sequences that code for the same CDR3. CDR3 sequence: CATSRDRGYNEQFF. DNA for the CDR3: TGTGCCACCAGCAGAGACCGGGGGTACAATGAGCAGTTCTTC. The V gene is TRBV15, the J gene TRBJ2-1, with D possibly TRBD2 on 6 matching bases. The CDR3 has 14 amino acids. V lost 0 bases and J 4 bases, leaving 7 bases between the germline ends. Germline loops: CDR1 LNHNV, CDR2 YYDKDF (reference sequence).

The CDR3: CASRPSGGAGDTQYF. The CDR3, as DNA: TGTGCCAGCAGACCTAGCGGGGGGGCCGGAGATACGCAGTATTTT. The V call is TRBV3-1 (or the pseudogene TRBV3-2), the J call TRBJ2-3, with 12 bases fitting TRBD2. CDR1 and CDR2 (germline): LGHDT, YNNKEL (reference sequence). The CDR3 has 15 residues. With V trimmed by 6 bases and J by 5 bases, 6 bases remained unmatched.

J is TRBJ1-1 and V is TRBV10-3, with D hard to call. Trimming took off 3 bases at V and 4 bases at J, with 6 bases between the two ends. The CDR3 totals 12 residues. Germline V gene lookup returns CDR1 ENHRY and CDR2 SYGVKD. CDR3 in amino acids: CAISETATEAFF. DNA for the CDR3: TGTGCCATCAGTGAAACAGCCACTGAAGCTTTCTTT.

This clone came up a few times. This chain joins TRBV7-3 and TRBJ2-2, with TRBD1 matching over 8 bases. The CDR3 is made up of 14 amino acids. The germline CDR1 and CDR2 sequences are SGHTA and FQGTGA. With 8 bases clipped from V and 6 bases from J, the junction kept 8 bases outside the gene matches. The CDR3 DNA reads as TGTGCCAGCTCAGGACAGGGAACCCCCGGGGAGCTGTTTTTT. It yields the protein CASSGQGTPGELFF.

This clone was seen a single time. The gene calls are TRBV2 and TRBJ2-2; the D gene is possibly TRBD1 (6 bases). Germline V gene lookup returns CDR1 SNHLY and CDR2 FYNNEI. The CDR3 runs 13 residues. V shed 1 base and J shed 7 bases, with 7 bases lying between them. CDR3 coding DNA: TGTGCCAGCAGTGAAGTAGGGGGCGGGGAGCTGTTTTTT. Translating it yields CASSEVGGGELFF. The full variable domain, with the rest looked up from reference TRBV2 and TRBJ2-2, is EPEVTQTPSHQVTQMGQEVILRCVPISNHLYFYWYRQILGQKVEFLVSFYNNEISEKSEIFDDQFSVERPDGSNFTLKIRSTKLEDSAMYFCASSEVGGGELFFGEGSRLTVL.

The chain uses TRBV6-5 and TRBJ2-1, with 7 nucleotides matching TRBD1. The CDR3 loop spans 15 amino acids. The J segment lost 6 bases and the V segment lost 5 bases, leaving 10 bases of the junction unmatched. Per germline, CDR1 MNHEY and CDR2 SVGAGI. Here the CDR3 DNA reads TGTGCCAGCAGTCACCGGGACAGATCCCTCAATGAGCAGTTCTTC. Protein product: CASSHRDRSLNEQFF.

The chain links TRBV3-1 (or the pseudogene TRBV3-2) to TRBJ1-4, with D hard to call. Between the trimmed V and J ends, which lost 6 bases and 7 bases, there was a span of 12 bases. Germline assignment: CDR1 LGHDT and CDR2 YNNKEL (reference sequence). The CDR3 runs 13 residues. The chain's CDR3 is CASSSGGREKLFF. The DNA of the CDR3 is TGTGCCAGCAGTTCGGGCGGGCGTGAAAAACTGTTTTTT.

The chain has TRBV5-4 and TRBJ2-7, with 8 bases that match TRBD1. The junction had 7 bases not matched to a gene; V was cut back by 5 bases and J by 6 bases. The CDR3 runs 13 residues. The germline gives CDR1 SGHNT, CDR2 YYREEE (reference sequence). This CDR3 is CASSSSGQVEQYV. The CDR3 DNA is TGTGCCAGCAGTAGCTCGGGACAGGTCGAGCAGTACGTC.

The V and J genes are TRBV6-5 and TRBJ2-7; 8 nucleotides match TRBD1. Germline CDR1 MNHEY, CDR2 SVGAGI. The CDR3 extends over 15 amino acids. V lost 5 bases, J lost 3 bases, and 9 bases stayed unmatched. The CDR3 region has the DNA TGTGCCAGCAGTAGGAGGACAGGGAACCTCTACGAGCAGTACGTC. Protein: CASSRRTGNLYEQYV.

The chain recombines TRBV10-3 with TRBJ2-3; 9 bases match TRBD2. With V trimmed by 6 bases and J by 1 base, 11 bases remained unmatched. Germline lookup yields CDR1 ENHRY and CDR2 SYGVKD. There are 17 residues in the CDR3. The CDR3 protein is CAIREHVSSGGTDTQYF. CDR3 DNA: TGTGCCATCAGGGAACACGTCTCTAGCGGGGGCACAGATACGCAGTATTTT.

The V gene is TRBV6-5, the J gene TRBJ2-3; perhaps TRBD1 as D (5 bases). The CDR3 has 16 amino acids. Germline-derived CDR1 and CDR2 are MNHEY and SVGAGI. V lost 0 bases and J 0 bases, leaving 10 bases between the germline ends. CDR3 sequence: CASSYSGQVSTDTQYF. Written as DNA, the CDR3 is TGTGCCAGCAGTTACTCGGGGCAGGTTAGCACAGATACGCAGTATTTT.

This clone showed up just once. V is TRBV9 and J is TRBJ1-2; D might be TRBD1 (5 bases). The CDR3 consists of 14 residues. V lost 0 bases and J 5 bases, leaving 11 bases between the germline ends. Per germline, CDR1 SGDLS and CDR2 YYNGEE. The CDR3 sequence is CASSVERQGYGYTF. In DNA, the CDR3 is TGTGCCAGCAGCGTAGAACGGCAGGGATATGGCTACACCTTC.

The J gene is TRBJ1-4, the V gene TRBV5-1, with a tentative D call TRBD1 (5 bases). Germline lookup yields CDR1 SGHRS and CDR2 YFSETQ. The CDR3 sequence is 13 residues long. Between the trimmed V and J ends, which lost 4 bases and 6 bases, there was a span of 10 bases. This CDR3 reads CASSLGTDEKLFF. The CDR3 DNA reads as TGCGCCAGCAGCCTCGGGACTGATGAAAAACTGTTTTTT.